What follows are 7 T cell receptor beta chains derived from one specimen sequenced in a study of graft-versus-host responses after intestinal transplantation. TCRdb keeps only in-frame clones here, not all; method: immunoSEQ multiplex PCR. The sample holds 75,000 to 100,000 clones, roughly 89% seen once. These receptors' antigens are unknown. This specimen was unstimulated CD4+ T cells sorted from spleen or lymph node cells, taken before transplant. These receptors came from a human donor who was the organ donor for an intestinal transplant.

The rearrangement joins TRBV18 to TRBJ1-6; D possibly corresponds to TRBD1 (5 bases). Germline V gene lookup returns CDR1 KGHSH and CDR2 LQKENI. The CDR3 length is 13 residues. The V end was cut by 5 bases, the J end by 11 bases, with 13 bases between. CDR3 region: CASSTDSSPPLHF. The CDR3 DNA reads TGTGCCAGCTCAACAGACAGTTCGCCACCCCTCCACTTT.

The gene calls are TRBV6-5 and TRBJ1-6; D gene ambiguous. Trimming shortened V by 5 bases and J by 4 bases, and 9 bases separated the two germline ends. The CDR3 contains 14 residues. Per the germline V gene, CDR1 is MNHEY and CDR2 is SVGAGI. The chain's CDR3 is CASSAPDYNSPLHF. CDR3 coding DNA: TGTGCCAGCAGTGCACCAGATTATAATTCACCCCTCCACTTT.

The genes are TRBV7-3 and TRBJ2-2, with 7 positions matching TRBD1. This CDR3 is built from 16 residues. V shed 5 bases and J 9 bases; nucleotides not matched to a gene: 15. Germline V lookup: CDR1 SGHTA, CDR2 FQGTGA. As DNA, the CDR3 is TGTGCCAGCAGCCCACTGCGTGCCCAAGGGGGCAGGGAGCTGTTTTTT. Residues: CASSPLRAQGGRELFF.

The chain carries TRBV6-5 and TRBJ1-2; 7 bases are a match to TRBD1. The CDR3 sequence is 14 residues long. CDR1 and CDR2 (germline): MNHEY, SVGAGI. The trim removed 5 bases at V and 10 bases at J, leaving 13 bases unmatched. The DNA for the CDR3 is TGTGCCAGCAGTAGGACAGGTGCCCTTCCTCTCTACACCTTC. Protein: CASSRTGALPLYTF.

With regard to this clone: Different DNA sequences within this sample yield the same CDR3. The chain links TRBV30 to TRBJ1-6; perhaps TRBD1 as D (6 bases). The CDR3 is made up of 13 amino acids. CDR1 GTSNPN and CDR2 SVGIG come from the germline V gene (reference sequence). With 0 bases removed from V and 9 bases from J, the gap between germline ends came to 9 bases. The CDR3 nucleotides are TGTGCCTGGAGTGTAGGGGGGGGTTCACCCCTCCACTTT. It specifies CAWSVGGGSPLHF.

The chain links TRBV6-5 to TRBJ2-7; 9 positions match TRBD1. Germline values: CDR1 MNHEY, CDR2 SVGAGI. The CDR3 length is 13 residues. Trimming took 6 bases from V and 5 from J; bases not matched to a gene: 5. The CDR3 sequence: CASRRDRDHEQYF. CDR3 in DNA: TGTGCCAGCAGACGGGACAGGGACCACGAGCAGTACTTC.

The chain links TRBV27 to TRBJ1-2, with 7 positions matching TRBD1. The CDR3 runs to 16 residues. Trimming removed 6 bases from V and 7 bases from J; junction bases left unmatched: 17. CDR1 MNHEY and CDR2 SMNVEV come from the germline V gene (reference sequence). CDR3 residues: CASSKTGAASMSGYTF. DNA for the CDR3: TGTGCCAGCAGCAAAACAGGGGCCGCTTCGATGTCTGGCTACACCTTC.